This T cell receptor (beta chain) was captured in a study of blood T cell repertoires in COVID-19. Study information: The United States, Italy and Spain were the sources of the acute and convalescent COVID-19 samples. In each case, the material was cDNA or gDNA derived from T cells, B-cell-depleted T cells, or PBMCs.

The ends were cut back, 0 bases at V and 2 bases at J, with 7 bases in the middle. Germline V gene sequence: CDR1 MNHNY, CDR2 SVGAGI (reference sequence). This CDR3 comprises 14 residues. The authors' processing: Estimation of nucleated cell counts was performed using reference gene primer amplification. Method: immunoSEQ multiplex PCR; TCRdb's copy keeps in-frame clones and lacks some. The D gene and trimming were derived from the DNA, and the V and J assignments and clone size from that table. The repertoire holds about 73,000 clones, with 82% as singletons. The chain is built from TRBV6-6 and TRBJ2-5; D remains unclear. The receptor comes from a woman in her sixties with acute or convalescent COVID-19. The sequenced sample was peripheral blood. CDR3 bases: TGTGCCAGCAGTTACTCGACTGCACAAGAGACCCAGTACTTC. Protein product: CASSYSTAQETQYF.